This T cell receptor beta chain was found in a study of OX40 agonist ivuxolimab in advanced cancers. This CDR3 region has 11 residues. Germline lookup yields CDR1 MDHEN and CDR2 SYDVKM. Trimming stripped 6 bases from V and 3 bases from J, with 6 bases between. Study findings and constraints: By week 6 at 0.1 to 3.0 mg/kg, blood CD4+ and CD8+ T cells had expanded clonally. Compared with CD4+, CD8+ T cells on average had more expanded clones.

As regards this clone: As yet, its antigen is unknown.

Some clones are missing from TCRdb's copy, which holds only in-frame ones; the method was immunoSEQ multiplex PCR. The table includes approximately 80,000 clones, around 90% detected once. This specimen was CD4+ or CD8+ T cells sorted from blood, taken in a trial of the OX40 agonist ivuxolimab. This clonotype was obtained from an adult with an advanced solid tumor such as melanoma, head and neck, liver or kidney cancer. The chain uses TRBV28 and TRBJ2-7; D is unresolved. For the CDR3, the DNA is TGTGCCAGCAGCCATTTCTACGAGCAGTACTTC. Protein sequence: CASSHFYEQYF.